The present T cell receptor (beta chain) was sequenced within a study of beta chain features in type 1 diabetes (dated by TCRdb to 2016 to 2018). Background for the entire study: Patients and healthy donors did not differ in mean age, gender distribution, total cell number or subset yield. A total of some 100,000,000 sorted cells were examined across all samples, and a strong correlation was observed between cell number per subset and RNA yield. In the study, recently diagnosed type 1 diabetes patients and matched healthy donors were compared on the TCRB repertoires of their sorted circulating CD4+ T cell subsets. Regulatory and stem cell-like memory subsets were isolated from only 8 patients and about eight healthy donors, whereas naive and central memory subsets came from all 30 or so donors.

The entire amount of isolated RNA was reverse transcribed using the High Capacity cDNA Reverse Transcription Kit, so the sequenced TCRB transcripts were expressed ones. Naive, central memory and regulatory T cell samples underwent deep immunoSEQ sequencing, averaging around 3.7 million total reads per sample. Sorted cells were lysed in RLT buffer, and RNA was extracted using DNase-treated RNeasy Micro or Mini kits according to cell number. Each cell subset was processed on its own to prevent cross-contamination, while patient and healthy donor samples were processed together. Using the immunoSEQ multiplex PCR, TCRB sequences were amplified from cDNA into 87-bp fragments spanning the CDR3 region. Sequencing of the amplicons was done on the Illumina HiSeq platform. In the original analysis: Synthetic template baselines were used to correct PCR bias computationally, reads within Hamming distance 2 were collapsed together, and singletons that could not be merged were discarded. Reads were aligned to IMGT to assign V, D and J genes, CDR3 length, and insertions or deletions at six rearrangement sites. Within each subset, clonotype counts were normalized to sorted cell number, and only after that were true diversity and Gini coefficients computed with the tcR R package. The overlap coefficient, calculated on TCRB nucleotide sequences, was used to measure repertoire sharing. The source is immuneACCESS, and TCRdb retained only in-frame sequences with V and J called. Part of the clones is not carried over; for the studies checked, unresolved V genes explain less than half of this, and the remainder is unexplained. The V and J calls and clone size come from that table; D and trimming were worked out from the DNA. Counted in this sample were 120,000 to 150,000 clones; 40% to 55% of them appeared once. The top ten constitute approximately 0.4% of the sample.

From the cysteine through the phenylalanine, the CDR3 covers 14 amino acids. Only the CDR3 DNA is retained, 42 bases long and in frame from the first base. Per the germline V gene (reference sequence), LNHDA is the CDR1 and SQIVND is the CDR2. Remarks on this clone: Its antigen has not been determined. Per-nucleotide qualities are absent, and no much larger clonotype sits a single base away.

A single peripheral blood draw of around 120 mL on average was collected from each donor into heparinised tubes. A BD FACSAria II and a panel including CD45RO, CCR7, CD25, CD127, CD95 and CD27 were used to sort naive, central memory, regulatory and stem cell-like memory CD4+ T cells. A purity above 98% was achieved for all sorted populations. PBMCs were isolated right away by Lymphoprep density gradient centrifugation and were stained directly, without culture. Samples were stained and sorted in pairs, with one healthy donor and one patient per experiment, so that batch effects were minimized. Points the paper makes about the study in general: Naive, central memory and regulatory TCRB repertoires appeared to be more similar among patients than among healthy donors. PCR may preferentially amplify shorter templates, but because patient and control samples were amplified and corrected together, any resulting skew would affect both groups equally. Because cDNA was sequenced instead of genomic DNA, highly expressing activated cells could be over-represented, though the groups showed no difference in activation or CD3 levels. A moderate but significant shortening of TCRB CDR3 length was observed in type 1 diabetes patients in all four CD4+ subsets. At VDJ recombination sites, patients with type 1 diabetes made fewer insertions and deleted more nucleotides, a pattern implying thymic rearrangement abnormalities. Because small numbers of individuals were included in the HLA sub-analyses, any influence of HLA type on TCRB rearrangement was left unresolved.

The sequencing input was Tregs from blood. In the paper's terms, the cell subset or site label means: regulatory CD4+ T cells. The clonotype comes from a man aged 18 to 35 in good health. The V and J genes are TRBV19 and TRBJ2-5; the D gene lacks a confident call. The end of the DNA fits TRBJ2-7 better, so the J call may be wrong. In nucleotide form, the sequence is TGTGCCAGTAGTATTACGACACTCACCTACGAGCAGTACTTC. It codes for CASSITTLTYEQYF.